This note documents a single T cell receptor (beta chain) sequence. No antigen is known for it. CDR3 length equals 12 residues. Germline CDR1 reads MNHEY; CDR2 reads SVGAGI. J was trimmed by 0 bases and V by 11 bases; bases with no gene match: 3. These data are taken from a study of blood T cells in healthy people across ages. Together with a sample-barcoded 5' primer, a J-beta primer mix was included in a second PCR lasting roughly 6 to 12 cycles. TCRdb recomputed calls from the 5' RACE reads with MiXCR, one row per CDR3 protein. The sample includes over a million distinct CDR3 sequences, approximately 42% seen only once; the top ten take under 8%. Study conclusions and caveats: A roughly linear fall in TCR beta diversity per million T cells was seen with increasing age. Estimates drawn from one million T cells were deemed to understate diversity.

The chain employs TRBV6-5 and TRBJ2-7; 8 nucleotides agree with TRBD2. This sequence originates from a woman younger than 30 in good health. Specimen: blood. The CDR3 bases are TGTGCCGTGGGGACTAGCTCCTACGAGCAGTACTTC. Protein sequence: CAVGTSSYEQYF.